The 16 T cell receptor beta chains in this list originate from one sample, sequenced in a study of T cells in Graves' hyperthyroidism and ophthalmopathy (dated by TCRdb to the late 2010s). The protocol used for the library was multiplex PCR. Instrument used: Illumina HiSeq 2000. TCR beta CDR3 regions were amplified from RNA transcripts. For the first round of RT-PCR on the TCR CDR3, the HTBI primer set was used together with the Qiagen OneStep RT-PCR kit. TCRdb reworked the public reads: Q25 trimming with fastp, MiXCR clone assembly, productive beta chains retained. Rows with a matching CDR3 protein are joined into one entry that keeps the most common DNA and genes. The sample data list fewer than 450,000 distinct CDR3 sequences, and about a sixth of these were observed just once. 30% to 35% of the sample is in the top ten clones. Sequencing was performed on blood. The receptors were gathered from a woman in her twenties or thirties with Graves' hyperthyroidism that later progressed to Graves' ophthalmopathy.

Ten or more counts support this clonotype. The chain is built from TRBV20-1 and TRBJ2-5; TRBD1 agrees at 10 bases. With V trimmed by 0 bases and J by 5 bases, 6 bases remained unmatched. This CDR3 spans 15 amino acids. In germline, CDR1 is DFQATT, CDR2 SNEGSKA (reference sequence). This CDR3 is CSARDTGQGFETQYF. CDR3 nucleotide sequence: TGCAGTGCTAGAGATACGGGACAGGGGTTTGAGACCCAGTACTTC.

This clonotype was observed a handful of times. The rearrangement uses TRBV6-1 and TRBJ2-1; D gene ambiguous. CDR1 and CDR2 from the germline V gene are MNHNS and SASEGT. There are 12 residues in the CDR3. V was cut by 4 bases and J by 7 bases, with 8 bases left in between. CDR3 nucleotides: TGTGCCAGCAGTGGAGGACGTAATGAGCAGTTCTTC. As protein: CASSGGRNEQFF.

This clonotype was observed a handful of times. The chain employs TRBV5-4 and TRBJ2-7; D tentatively reads TRBD1 or TRBD2 (5 bases each). The CDR3 length is 15 residues. The germline V gene encodes CDR1 SGHNT and CDR2 YYREEE (reference sequence). With 0 bases removed from V and 2 bases from J, the gap between germline ends came to 12 bases. CDR3 sequence (DNA): TGTGCCAGCAGCTTGGAGTATGGGGGTACCTACGAGCAGTACTTC. It codes for CASSLEYGGTYEQYF.

This clonotype was picked up many times. The V call is TRBV20-1, the J call TRBJ1-4; the D gene is possibly TRBD1 (5 bases). The ends were cut back, 5 bases at V and 8 bases at J, with 15 bases in the middle. This CDR3 is built from 13 residues. Germline V lookup: CDR1 DFQATT, CDR2 SNEGSKA (reference sequence). CDR3 coding DNA: TGCAGTGCTGAGCGCACCGGGACGGAAAAACTGTTTTTT. It encodes CSAERTGTEKLFF.

This clonotype came up many times. The CDR3: CASSEFSGSLMNTEAFF. The CDR3 bases are TGTGCCAGCAGTGAATTTTCGGGGTCACTGATGAACACTGAAGCTTTCTTT. The rearrangement joins TRBV2 to TRBJ1-1; no definite D call. This CDR3 comprises 17 residues. Trimming took off 2 bases at V and 0 bases at J, with 16 bases between the two ends. Looked up from germline, CDR1 is SNHLY and CDR2 is FYNNEI.

The rearrangement joins TRBV18 to TRBJ1-1, with 8 bases identical to TRBD1. The germline gives CDR1 KGHSH, CDR2 LQKENI. The CDR3 runs to 14 residues. V shed 6 bases, J shed 2 bases, and the junction held 5 bases outside the gene matches. In nucleotides, the CDR3 is TGTGCCAGCTCGAACAGGGGGGCCAACACTGAAGCTTTCTTT. This gives the protein CASSNRGANTEAFF.

The J gene is TRBJ2-3, the V gene TRBV20-1; 8 nucleotides agree with TRBD2. The germline V gene encodes CDR1 DFQATT and CDR2 SNEGSKA (reference sequence). The junction had 4 bases not matched to a gene; V was cut back by 1 base and J by 4 bases. CDR3 length equals 14 residues. The CDR3: CSARGLAGADTQYF. The CDR3 region has the DNA TGCAGTGCTAGAGGGCTAGCGGGTGCAGATACGCAGTATTTT.

In its sample, this clonotype was seen a few times. This chain uses TRBV20-1 with TRBJ1-2; D call uncertain. V lost 0 bases and J 8 bases, leaving 13 bases between the germline ends. This CDR3 is built from 13 residues. Looked up from germline, CDR1 is DFQATT and CDR2 is SNEGSKA (reference sequence). In nucleotides, the CDR3 is TGCAGTGCTAGAGATATTTTAGCGGGGGGCTACACCTTC. Amino acids: CSARDILAGGYTF.

The sample holds a few counts of this clonotype. This could be a read error, since a much larger clone is one nucleotide away. The CDR3 carries no conserved terminal phenylalanine or tryptophan, so it likely arises from a read error. The chain is built from TRBV7-9 and TRBJ1-2; D gene ambiguous. Germline V CDR1 and CDR2: SEHNR, FQNEAQ (reference sequence). V was pared by 4 bases and J by 3 bases, with 15 bases between. This CDR3 comprises 15 residues. The CDR3 DNA sequence: TGTGCCAGCAGCTCGTCCTGGGTGATCGACTATGGCTACACCCTC. Its translation: CASSSSWVIDYGYTL.

This clonotype was counted a few times. DNA for the CDR3: TGTGCCAGCAGTGACGGGGCCATCGCCACTGAAGCTTTCTTT. Residues: CASSDGAIATEAFF. This chain links TRBV2 with TRBJ1-1, with D tentatively TRBD1 (5 bases). V was clipped by 3 bases and J by 4 bases, with 12 bases between them. Germline V lookup: CDR1 SNHLY, CDR2 FYNNEI. The CDR3 consists of 14 residues.

V usage is TRBV5-1 and J usage is TRBJ2-1; 8 nucleotides match TRBD2. The junction had 8 bases not matched to a gene; V was cut back by 3 bases and J by 12 bases. CDR1 is SGHRS, CDR2 YFSETQ, per germline. The length of the CDR3 is 13 residues. The CDR3 coding sequence is TGCGCCAGCAGCTCGAGCGGGGGTTCTCGGCAGTTCTTC. Translating gives CASSSSGGSRQFF.

In this sample, this clonotype turned up many times. This chain uses TRBV20-1 with TRBJ2-7, with a tentative D call TRBD2 (7 bases). The CDR3 covers 13 residues. Germline CDR1 and CDR2: DFQATT and SNEGSKA (reference sequence). V shed 7 bases and J shed 4 bases, with 17 bases lying between them. The CDR3 DNA is TGCAGTGTTGAGAGGGGGGGCGTTTACGAGCAGTACTTC. Translation gives CSVERGGVYEQYF.

This clonotype was found many times. V gene TRBV12-3 or TRBV12-4 combines with J gene TRBJ2-1, with D maybe TRBD2 (7 bases). V lost 4 bases, J lost 5 bases, and 12 bases lay in between. This CDR3 comprises 14 residues. The CDR3 loop is CASSWGGRDNEQFF. CDR3 in DNA: TGTGCCAGCAGTTGGGGGGGCAGGGACAATGAGCAGTTCTTC.

In its sample, this clonotype was seen many times. The chain combines TRBV20-1 with TRBJ1-4; TRBD1 might be the D (5 bases). Germline CDR1 reads DFQATT; CDR2 reads SNEGSKA (reference sequence). Trimming removed 1 base at V and 6 bases at J, with 9 bases between. This CDR3 has 13 residues. The CDR3, as DNA: TGCAGTGCTAGAGGGGACGGAGATGAAAAACTGTTTTTT. This sequence encodes CSARGDGDEKLFF.

This clonotype came up many times. The V call is TRBV7-8, the J call TRBJ2-7; TRBD1 might be the D (6 bases). Germline V gene data show CDR1 as SGHVS and CDR2 as FQNEAQ. This CDR3 spans 14 amino acids. The ends were cut back, 5 bases at V and 6 bases at J, with 17 bases in the middle. CDR3 bases: TGTGCCAGCAGCCCCAGAGGGGGTTACTTCGAGCAGTACTTC. This gives the protein CASSPRGGYFEQYF.

This clonotype was seen more than once but under ten times. The V gene is TRBV2, the J gene TRBJ2-5; 7 bases match TRBD1. V trimming: 6 bases; J trimming: 2 bases; junction bases outside the gene matches: 9. The CDR3 runs 15 residues. Germline V CDR1 and CDR2: SNHLY, FYNNEI. CDR3 DNA: TGTGCCAGCAGCCCGGGACAGCTTTATCAAGAGACCCAGTACTTC. It yields the protein CASSPGQLYQETQYF.